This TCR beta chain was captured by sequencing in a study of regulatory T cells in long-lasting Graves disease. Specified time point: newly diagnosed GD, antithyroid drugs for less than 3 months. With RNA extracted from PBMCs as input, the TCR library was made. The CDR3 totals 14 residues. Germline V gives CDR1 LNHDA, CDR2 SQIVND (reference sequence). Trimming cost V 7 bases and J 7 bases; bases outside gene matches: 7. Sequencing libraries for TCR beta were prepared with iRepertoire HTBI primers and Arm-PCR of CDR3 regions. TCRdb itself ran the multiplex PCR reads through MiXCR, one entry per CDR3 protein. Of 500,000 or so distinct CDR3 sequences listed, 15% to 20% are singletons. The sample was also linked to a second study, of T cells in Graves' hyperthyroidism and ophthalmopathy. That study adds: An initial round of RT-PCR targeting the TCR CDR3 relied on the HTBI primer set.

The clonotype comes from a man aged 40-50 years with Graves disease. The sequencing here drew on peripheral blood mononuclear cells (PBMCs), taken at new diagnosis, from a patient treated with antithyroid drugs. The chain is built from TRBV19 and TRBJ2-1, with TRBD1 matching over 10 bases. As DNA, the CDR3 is TGTGCCAGTACGCGGACAGGGGGTGGTAATGAGCAGTTCTTC. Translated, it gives CASTRTGGGNEQFF. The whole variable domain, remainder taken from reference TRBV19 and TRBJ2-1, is DGGITQSPKYLFRKEGQNVTLSCEQNLNHDAMYWYRQDPGQGLRLIYYSQIVNDFQKGDIAEGYSVSREKKESFPLTVTSAQKNPTAFYLCASTRTGGGNEQFFGPGTRLTVL.